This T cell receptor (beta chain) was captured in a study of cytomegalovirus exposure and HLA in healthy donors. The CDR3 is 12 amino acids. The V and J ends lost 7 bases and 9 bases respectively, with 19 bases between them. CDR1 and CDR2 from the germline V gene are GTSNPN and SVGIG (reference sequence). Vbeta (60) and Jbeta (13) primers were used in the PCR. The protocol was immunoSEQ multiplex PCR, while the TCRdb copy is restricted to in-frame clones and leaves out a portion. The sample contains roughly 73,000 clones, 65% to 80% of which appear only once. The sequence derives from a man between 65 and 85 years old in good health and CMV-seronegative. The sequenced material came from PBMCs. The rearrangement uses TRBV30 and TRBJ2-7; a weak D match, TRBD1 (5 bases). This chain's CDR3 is CASYTGNSAQYF. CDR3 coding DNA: TGTGCCTCGTATACAGGTAACTCAGCGCAGTACTTC.